The present T cell receptor beta chain was sequenced within a study of patients and donors after allogeneic stem cell transplantation. The ends were cut back, 4 bases at V and 4 bases at J, with 11 bases in the middle. From germline, CDR1 is MNHEY and CDR2 SVGAGI. CDR3 length: 14 amino acids. TCRdb re-derived calls from the RT-PCR reads in MiXCR, one entry per CDR3 protein. The sample records some 150,000 distinct CDR3 sequences, about two fifths being singletons. This sequence originates from a human donor who was either an allogeneic HSCT recipient or a stem cell or donor lymphocyte infusion donor (not recorded which). It is not recorded whose cells these are; they may come from a transplant donor. The sample consisted of blood, either unsorted or a sorted T cell fraction (not recorded which). The rearrangement uses TRBV6-5 and TRBJ1-3, with D maybe TRBD1 (5 bases). The CDR3, as DNA: TGTGCCAGCAGTTCCCAGGGTAGAGGAAACACCATATATTTT. This encodes CASSSQGRGNTIYF.